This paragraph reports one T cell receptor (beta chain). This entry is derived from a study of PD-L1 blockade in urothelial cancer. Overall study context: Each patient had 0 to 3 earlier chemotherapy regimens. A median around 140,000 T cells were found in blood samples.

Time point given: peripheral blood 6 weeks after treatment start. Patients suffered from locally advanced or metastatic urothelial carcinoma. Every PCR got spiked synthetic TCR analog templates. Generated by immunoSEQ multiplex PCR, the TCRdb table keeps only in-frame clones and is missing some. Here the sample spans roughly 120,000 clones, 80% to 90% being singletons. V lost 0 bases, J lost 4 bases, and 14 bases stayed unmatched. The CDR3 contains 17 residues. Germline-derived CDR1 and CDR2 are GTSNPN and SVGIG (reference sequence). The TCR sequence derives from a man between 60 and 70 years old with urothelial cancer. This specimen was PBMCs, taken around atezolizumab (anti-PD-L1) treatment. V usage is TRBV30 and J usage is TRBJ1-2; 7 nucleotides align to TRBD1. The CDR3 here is CAWSVSGGDSSGYGYTF. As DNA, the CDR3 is TGTGCCTGGAGTGTTTCTGGAGGGGACAGCTCGGGCTATGGCTACACCTTC.